This TCR beta chain appears in the sequencing data of a study of T cell responses to AZD1222 COVID-19 vaccine. Notes on this clone: The antigen remains undetermined.

Using immunoSEQ multiplex PCR, the repertoire was profiled, and TCRdb retains in-frame clones only, with some absent. The sample lists some 99,000 clones, roughly 83% seen once, with around 14% in the top ten. Losses at the gene ends were 0 bases for V and 3 bases for J; bases not matched to a gene: 4. This CDR3 has 15 amino acids. Germline CDR1 and CDR2: SGHTA and FQGNSA. The study's findings and limits: White British ancestry dominated among donors, who included more females, and clonal diversity was possibly underestimated.

The origin of this receptor is an adult who received the AZD1222 COVID-19 vaccine. This specimen was peripheral blood, taken 28 days after the second AZD1222 dose. The chain couples TRBV7-2 to TRBJ2-7; 8 bases are shared with TRBD2. In DNA form, the CDR3 reads TGTGCCAGCAGCTTAGCAGCGGGAGAGTTCTACGAGCAGTACTTC. Encoded protein: CASSLAAGEFYEQYF.